A single sample gave rise to the 18 T cell receptor beta chains below, sequenced in a study of T-cell memory formation after mild COVID-19. TCRdb reanalysed the 5' RACE reads using MiXCR and keeps one entry per CDR3 protein. The sample shows around 310,000 distinct CDR3 sequences, 15% to 20% of them seen only once. What was sequenced was PBMCs or a T cell subset sorted from them (not recorded which). All receptors come from a man aged 18 to 30 who had mild COVID-19 (a few samples of this study predate the infection). Cell type and time point are not known.

This clonotype was picked up a small number of times. This rearrangement joins TRBV9 to TRBJ2-5; D is possibly TRBD1 (5 bases). Trimming removed 0 bases at V and 4 bases at J, with 10 bases between. CDR3 size: 14 residues. Germline CDR1 reads SGDLS; CDR2 reads YYNGEE. The CDR3 sequence is CASSVDIQGETQYF. The CDR3, as DNA: TGTGCCAGCAGCGTAGACATCCAGGGAGAGACCCAGTACTTC.

The rearrangement uses TRBV18 and TRBJ2-7, with TRBD1 identical over 7 bases. Germline V gene lookup returns CDR1 KGHSH and CDR2 LQKENI. V trimming: 5 bases; J trimming: 2 bases; junction bases outside the gene matches: 6. CDR3 size: 14 residues. CDR3 nucleotide sequence: TGTGCCAGCTCAAGGAGACAGGGAACCTACGAGCAGTACGTC. Translation gives CASSRRQGTYEQYV.

The rearrangement uses TRBV4-1 and TRBJ1-2; a weak D match, TRBD1 (5 bases). Trimming removed 4 bases from V and 7 bases from J, with 16 bases in between. CDR1 is MGHRA, CDR2 YSYEKL, per germline. The CDR3 has 14 amino acids. CDR3: CASSPSGGSGGYTF. CDR3 in DNA: TGCGCCAGCAGCCCATCTGGGGGGTCGGGTGGCTACACCTTC.

This clonotype was counted many times. V usage is TRBV7-6 and J usage is TRBJ2-2, with 8 bases matching TRBD2. The CDR3 runs 16 residues. Germline V gives CDR1 SGHVS, CDR2 FNYEAQ. Unmatched junction bases numbered 4, after V lost 2 bases and J lost 2 bases. The CDR3 protein is CASSLNSGGNTGELFF. The CDR3 region has the DNA TGTGCCAGCAGCTTAAACAGCGGGGGAAACACCGGGGAGCTGTTTTTT.

This clonotype was detected only a few times. This CDR3 is CASSFSEKLFF. CDR3 DNA: TGTGCCAGCAGCTTTAGTGAAAAACTGTTTTTT. The chain couples TRBV7-9 to TRBJ1-4; no definite D call. The CDR3 extends over 11 amino acids. Germline V gene sequence: CDR1 SEHNR, CDR2 FQNEAQ (reference sequence). V lost 3 bases, J lost 7 bases, and 3 bases lay in between. Filled out from reference TRBV7-9 and TRBJ1-4, the complete variable domain reads DTGVSQNPRHKITKRGQNVTFRCDPISEHNRLYWYRQTLGQGPEFLTYFQNEAQLEKSRLLSDRFSAERPKGSFSTLEIQRTEQGDSAMYLCASSFSEKLFFGSGTQLSVL.

Ten or more counts support this clonotype. The V call is TRBV27, the J call TRBJ2-5; D is undetermined. Trimming left V 1 base short and J 3 bases short, with 9 bases between. CDR1 is MNHEY and CDR2 is SMNVEV in the germline V gene (reference sequence). CDR3 length: 14 residues. The chain's CDR3 is CASSLWGREETQYF. The DNA for the CDR3 is TGTGCCAGCAGTTTATGGGGTAGGGAAGAGACCCAGTACTTC.

This clonotype was seen only a few times. The chain uses TRBV5-1 and TRBJ2-3; D may correspond to TRBD1 or TRBD2 (5 bases each). The CDR3 runs 13 residues. Germline V CDR1 and CDR2: SGHRS, YFSETQ. Trimming cost V 5 bases and J 2 bases, with 9 bases left between them. This chain's CDR3 is CASRQGPTDTQYF. CDR3 nucleotides: TGCGCCAGCAGGCAGGGACCCACAGATACGCAGTATTTT.

This clonotype has only a few counts. The genes are TRBV5-4 and TRBJ2-2, with D perhaps matching TRBD2 (6 bases). The CDR3 totals 14 residues. Trimming stripped 4 bases from V and 3 bases from J, with 10 bases between. Per germline, CDR1 SGHNT and CDR2 YYREEE (reference sequence). CDR3 sequence (DNA): TGTGCCAGCAGCCGGGACTTCTACACCGGGGAGCTGTTTTTT. It is translated as CASSRDFYTGELFF. Using reference TRBV5-4 and TRBJ2-2 for the parts outside the CDR3, the full variable domain is ETGVTQSPTHLIKTRGQQVTLRCSSQSGHNTVSWYQQALGQGPQFIFQYYREEENGRGNFPPRFSGLQFPNYSSELNVNALELDDSALYLCASSRDFYTGELFFGEGSRLTVL.

The CDR3 DNA is TGTGCCAGCAGCTTCTCGAAGGCCACTGAAGCTTTCTTT. Protein sequence: CASSFSKATEAFF. The chain couples TRBV7-9 to TRBJ1-1, with unresolved D. CDR1 is SEHNR and CDR2 is FQNEAQ in the germline V gene (reference sequence). There are 13 residues in the CDR3. Trimming pared 3 bases from V and 4 bases from J, leaving 9 bases between.

The gene calls are TRBV18 and TRBJ1-1; D is uncertain. Germline V lookup: CDR1 KGHSH, CDR2 LQKENI. V lost 2 bases and J 4 bases, leaving 20 bases between the germline ends. This CDR3 contains 17 residues. CDR3 DNA sequence: TGTGCCAGCTCACCAGGACTCGGGCCGCAGGCGGTCACTGAAGCTTTCTTT. It is translated as CASSPGLGPQAVTEAFF.

The chain recombines TRBV7-7 with TRBJ2-5; 11 positions match TRBD2. The germline V gene has CDR1 SSHAT and CDR2 FNYEAQ (reference sequence). V was pared by 5 bases and J by 4 bases, with 6 bases of the junction left unmatched. This CDR3 spans 15 amino acids. CDR3 in amino acids: CASSPQGTSGETQYF. CDR3 DNA sequence: TGTGCCAGCAGCCCCCAGGGGACTAGCGGAGAGACCCAGTACTTC.

This clonotype was picked up a small number of times. This chain connects TRBV12-3 or TRBV12-4 to TRBJ1-1; 9 bases are a match to TRBD1. The CDR3 spans 15 residues. V shed 7 bases and J 3 bases; nucleotides not matched to a gene: 9. The CDR3 loop reads CASKPGTGRDTEAFF. The DNA of the CDR3 is TGTGCCAGCAAACCCGGGACAGGGCGGGACACTGAAGCTTTCTTT.

The genes are TRBV5-6 and TRBJ2-3; tentatively, D is TRBD1 (6 bases). Germline values: CDR1 SGHDT, CDR2 YYEEEE. V was shortened by 4 bases and J by 2 bases, with 11 bases between the two germline ends. The CDR3 extends over 14 amino acids. The CDR3 spells CASSRGQLTDTQYF. DNA for the CDR3: TGTGCCAGCAGCCGTGGACAGCTCACAGATACGCAGTATTTT.

This clonotype was observed a handful of times. J is TRBJ2-7 and V is TRBV5-5; TRBD2 matches at 16 bases. Per germline, CDR1 SGHKS and CDR2 YYEKEE (reference sequence). Trimming cost V 4 bases and J 7 bases; bases outside gene matches: 11. The CDR3 has 17 amino acids. CDR3 sequence: CASSLTGTSGGAGEQYF. In DNA, the CDR3 is TGTGCCAGCAGCCTCACCGGGACTAGCGGGGGGGCAGGTGAGCAGTACTTC.

The table lists this clonotype with many counts. V and J are TRBV6-5 and TRBJ2-4; D possibly corresponds to TRBD1 (6 bases). The CDR3 contains 13 residues. Germline V gene sequence: CDR1 MNHEY, CDR2 SVGAGI. V lost 6 bases to trimming and J lost 1 base, with 7 bases between them. The CDR3 region is CASSQGAKNIQYF. CDR3 nucleotide sequence: TGTGCCAGCAGCCAGGGGGCCAAAAACATTCAGTACTTC.

The chain is built from TRBV11-2 and TRBJ2-1; D not certain. The CDR3 covers 12 residues. Germline CDR1 and CDR2: SGHAT and FQNNGV. V shed 4 bases and J shed 10 bases, with 11 bases lying between them. The CDR3 DNA sequence: TGTGCCAGCAGCTCCGAGGTGGGAGAGCAGTTCTTC. As protein: CASSSEVGEQFF.

This clonotype was seen many times. V gene TRBV5-1 combines with J gene TRBJ2-3; 8 bases are a match to TRBD2. Germline-derived CDR1 and CDR2 are SGHRS and YFSETQ. The CDR3 totals 15 residues. The V segment lost 3 bases and the J segment 2 bases; nucleotides outside the gene matches: 5. The CDR3 sequence is CASSYSGAPTDTQYF. CDR3 nucleotide sequence: TGCGCCAGCAGCTATAGCGGGGCCCCCACAGATACGCAGTATTTT.

The J gene is TRBJ2-5, the V gene TRBV5-1; 8 bases agree with TRBD2. Germline loops: CDR1 SGHRS, CDR2 YFSETQ. This CDR3 has 13 residues. Trimming removed 9 bases from V and 0 bases from J; junction bases left unmatched: 4. CDR3 amino acids: CATAGANQETQYF. CDR3 in DNA: TGCGCCACAGCGGGGGCCAACCAAGAGACCCAGTACTTC.